This T cell receptor beta chain is drawn from a study of cytomegalovirus exposure and HLA in healthy donors. Across the whole study: Assignment to the Caucasian-associated ancestry cluster applied to around 76% of the approximately 390 genotyped donors. Study results and limitations: For most TCR beta V segments, an earlier analysis put the productive rate at about 87% or about 30% of the time. Later analysis found that TCR beta chains associated with HLA were more clonally expanded than other, equally common chains.

The study ran its PCR with 60 Vbeta and 13 Jbeta primers. Using immunoSEQ multiplex PCR, the repertoire was profiled, and TCRdb retains in-frame clones only, with some absent. The data contain hundreds of thousands of clones, approximately 80% of them singletons. Germline loops: CDR1 PRHDT, CDR2 FYEKMQ (reference sequence). After removal of 6 bases from V and 0 bases from J, the junction contained 10 bases not matched to a gene. This CDR3 has 16 residues. With regard to this clone: Its antigen is undetermined.

This rearrangement joins TRBV13 to TRBJ2-5, with 7 bases fitting TRBD1. This TCR came from a boy aged 2 to 9 in good health and CMV-seronegative. The sample taken for sequencing was PBMCs. The CDR3 DNA is TGTGCCAGCAGTCGAGGGGGCACGGGATACCAAGAGACCCAGTACTTC. This translates into CASSRGGTGYQETQYF. Filled out from reference TRBV13 and TRBJ2-5, the complete variable domain reads AAGVIQSPRHLIKEKRETATLKCYPIPRHDTVYWYQQGPGQDPQFLISFYEKMQSDKGSIPDRFSAQQFSDYHSELNMSSLELGDSALYFCASSRGGTGYQETQYFGPGTRLLVL.